Only one count was recorded for the clone carrying this T cell receptor beta chain. What it recognizes is unknown. Germline V lookup: CDR1 SNHLY, CDR2 FYNNEI. Trimming stripped 3 bases from V and 6 bases from J, with 5 bases between. This CDR3 region has 11 residues. The sample is drawn from a study of graft-versus-host responses after intestinal transplantation. As for the study in general: Recipients had multivisceral, liver-intestinal, or isolated intestinal transplants.

General study points: GvH clones occurred in recipient marrow; some first appeared in ileum or blood. Allografts of patients with graft-donor T cell macrochimerism showed high graft-versus-host to host-versus-graft clone ratios. GvH clone levels peaked in circulation, and this peak was associated with early post-transplant HvG declines.

Generated by immunoSEQ multiplex PCR, the TCRdb table keeps only in-frame clones and is missing some. The sample lists some 25,000 clones; 85% to 95% were seen once. The V and J genes are TRBV2 and TRBJ1-1; the D is unclear. This receptor was obtained from a human patient who received an intestinal transplant, so some T cells may come from the graft donor. The sample here was PBMCs, taken 18 days after transplant. The CDR3 is CASSDSPEAFF. The CDR3 nucleotides are TGTGCCAGCAGTGACAGTCCTGAAGCTTTCTTT.